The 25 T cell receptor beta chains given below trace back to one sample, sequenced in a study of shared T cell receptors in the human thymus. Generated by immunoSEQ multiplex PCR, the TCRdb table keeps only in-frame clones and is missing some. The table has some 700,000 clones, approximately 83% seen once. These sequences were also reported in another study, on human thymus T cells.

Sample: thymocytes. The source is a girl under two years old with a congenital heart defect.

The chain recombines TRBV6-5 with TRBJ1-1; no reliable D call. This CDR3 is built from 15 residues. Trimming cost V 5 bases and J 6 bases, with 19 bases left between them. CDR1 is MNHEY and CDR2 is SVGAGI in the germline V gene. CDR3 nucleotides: TGTGCCAGCAGTCGTCGACCCGGGCCCGGGGCTGAAGCTTTCTTT. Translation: CASSRRPGPGAEAFF.

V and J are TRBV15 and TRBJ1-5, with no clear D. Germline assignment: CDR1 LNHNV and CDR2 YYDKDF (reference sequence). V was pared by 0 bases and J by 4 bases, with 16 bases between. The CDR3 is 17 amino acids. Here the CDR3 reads CATSRDPLRGKNQPQHF. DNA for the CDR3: TGTGCCACCAGCAGAGATCCCCTACGGGGAAAAAATCAGCCCCAGCATTTT. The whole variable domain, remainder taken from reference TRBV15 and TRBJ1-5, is DAMVIQNPRYQVTQFGKPVTLSCSQTLNHNVMYWYQQKSSQAPKLLFHYYDKDFNNEADTPDNFQSRRPNTSFCFLDIRSPGLGDTAMYLCATSRDPLRGKNQPQHFGDGTRLSIL.

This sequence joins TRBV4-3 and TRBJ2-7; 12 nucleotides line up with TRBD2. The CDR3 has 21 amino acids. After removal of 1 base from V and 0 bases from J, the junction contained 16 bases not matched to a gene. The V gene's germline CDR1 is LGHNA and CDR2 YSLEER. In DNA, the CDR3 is TGCGCCAGCAGCCAAGCGGCGACTAAACTAGCGGGGGGTCCGAGCTCCTACGAGCAGTACTTC. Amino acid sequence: CASSQAATKLAGGPSSYEQYF.

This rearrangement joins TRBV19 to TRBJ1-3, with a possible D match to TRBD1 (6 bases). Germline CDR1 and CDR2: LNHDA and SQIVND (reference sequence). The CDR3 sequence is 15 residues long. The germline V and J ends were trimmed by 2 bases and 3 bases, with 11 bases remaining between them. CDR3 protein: CASSISTTGGNTIYF. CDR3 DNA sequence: TGTGCCAGTAGTATATCGACGACAGGTGGAAACACCATATATTTT.

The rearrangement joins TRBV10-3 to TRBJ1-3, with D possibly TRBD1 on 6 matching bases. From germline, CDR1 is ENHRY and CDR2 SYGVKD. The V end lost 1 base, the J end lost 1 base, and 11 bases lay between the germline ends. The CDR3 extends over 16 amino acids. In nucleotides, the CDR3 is TGTGCCATCAGTGAGTTAAATGGGACATCTGGAAACACCATATATTTT. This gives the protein CAISELNGTSGNTIYF.

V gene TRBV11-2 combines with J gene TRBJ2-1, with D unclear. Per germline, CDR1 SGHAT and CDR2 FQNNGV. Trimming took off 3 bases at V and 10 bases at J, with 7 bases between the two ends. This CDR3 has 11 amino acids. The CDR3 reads CASSFNGEQFF. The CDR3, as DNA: TGTGCCAGCAGCTTTAACGGGGAGCAGTTCTTC.

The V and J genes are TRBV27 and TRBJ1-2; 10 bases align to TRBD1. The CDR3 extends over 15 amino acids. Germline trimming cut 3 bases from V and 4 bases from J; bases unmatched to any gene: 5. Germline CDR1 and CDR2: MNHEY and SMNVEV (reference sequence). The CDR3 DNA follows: TGTGCCAGCAGTTTGTCGACAGGGGGCGTCTATGGCTACACCTTC. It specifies CASSLSTGGVYGYTF.

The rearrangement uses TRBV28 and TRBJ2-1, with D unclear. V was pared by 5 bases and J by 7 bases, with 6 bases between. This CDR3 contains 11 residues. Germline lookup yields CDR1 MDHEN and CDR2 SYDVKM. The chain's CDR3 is CASSAPNEQFF. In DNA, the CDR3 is TGTGCCAGCAGTGCGCCTAATGAGCAGTTCTTC.

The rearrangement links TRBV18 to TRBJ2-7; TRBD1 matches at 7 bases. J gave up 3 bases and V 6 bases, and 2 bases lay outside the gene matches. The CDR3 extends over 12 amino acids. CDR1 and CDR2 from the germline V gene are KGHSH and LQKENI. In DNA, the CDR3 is TGTGCCAGCTCGGGACAGTTCTACGAGCAGTACTTC. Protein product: CASSGQFYEQYF. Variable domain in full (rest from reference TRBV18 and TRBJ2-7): NAGVMQNPRHLVRRRGQEARLRCSPMKGHSHVYWYRQLPEEGLKFMVYLQKENIIDESGMPKERFSAEFPKEGPSILRIQQVVRGDSAAYFCASSGQFYEQYFGPGTRLTVT.

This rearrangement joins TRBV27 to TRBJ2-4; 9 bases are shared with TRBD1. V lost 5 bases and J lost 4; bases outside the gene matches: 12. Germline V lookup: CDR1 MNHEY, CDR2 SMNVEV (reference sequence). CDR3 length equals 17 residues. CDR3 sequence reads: CASSPLGGGTGKNIQYF. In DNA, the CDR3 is TGTGCCAGCAGTCCCCTAGGGGGGGGGACAGGGAAAAACATTCAGTACTTC.

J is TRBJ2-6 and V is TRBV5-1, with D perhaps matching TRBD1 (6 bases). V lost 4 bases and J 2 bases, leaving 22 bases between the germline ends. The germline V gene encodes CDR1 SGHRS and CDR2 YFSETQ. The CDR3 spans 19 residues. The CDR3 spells CASSRGQILPPPGANVLTF. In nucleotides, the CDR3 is TGCGCCAGCAGCAGAGGACAGATCCTCCCCCCGCCTGGGGCCAACGTCCTGACTTTC.

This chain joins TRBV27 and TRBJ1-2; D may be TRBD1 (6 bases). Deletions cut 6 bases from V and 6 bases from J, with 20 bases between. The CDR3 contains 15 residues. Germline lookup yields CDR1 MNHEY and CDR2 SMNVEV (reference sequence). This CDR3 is CASRLLRGQMNGYTF. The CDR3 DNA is TGTGCCAGCAGACTCCTCAGGGGACAAATGAATGGCTACACCTTC.

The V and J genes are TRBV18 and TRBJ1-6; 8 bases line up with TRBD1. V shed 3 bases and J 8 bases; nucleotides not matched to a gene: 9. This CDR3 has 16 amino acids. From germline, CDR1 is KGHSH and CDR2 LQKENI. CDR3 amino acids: CASSPRRTGFHSPLHF. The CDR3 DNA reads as TGTGCCAGCTCACCCCGACGGACAGGGTTTCATTCACCCCTCCACTTT. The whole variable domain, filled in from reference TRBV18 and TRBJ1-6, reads NAGVMQNPRHLVRRRGQEARLRCSPMKGHSHVYWYRQLPEEGLKFMVYLQKENIIDESGMPKERFSAEFPKEGPSILRIQQVVRGDSAAYFCASSPRRTGFHSPLHFGNGTRLTVT.

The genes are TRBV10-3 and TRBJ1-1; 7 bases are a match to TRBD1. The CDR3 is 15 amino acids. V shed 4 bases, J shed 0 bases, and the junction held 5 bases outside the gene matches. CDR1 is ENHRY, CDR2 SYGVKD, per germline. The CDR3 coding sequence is TGTGCCATCAGTGGCATGACAGGGCTGAACACTGAAGCTTTCTTT. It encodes CAISGMTGLNTEAFF.

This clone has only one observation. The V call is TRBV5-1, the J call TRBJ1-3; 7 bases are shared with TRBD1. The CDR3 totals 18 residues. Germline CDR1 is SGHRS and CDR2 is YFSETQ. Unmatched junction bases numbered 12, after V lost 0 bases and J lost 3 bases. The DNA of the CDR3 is TGCGCCAGCAGCTTGGCGCAGGGGGGACTAGTCCGTGGAAACACCATATATTTT. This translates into CASSLAQGGLVRGNTIYF.

CDR3 protein: CASSITGGKAKNIQYF. As DNA, the CDR3 is TGTGCCAGCAGCATAACAGGGGGGAAAGCCAAAAACATTCAGTACTTC. V usage is TRBV7-2 and J usage is TRBJ2-4; 8 bases line up with TRBD1. J lost 0 bases, V lost 5 bases, and 6 bases had no gene match. Per the germline V gene, CDR1 is SGHTA and CDR2 is FQGNSA. This CDR3 region has 16 residues.

The CDR3 here is CASSPRSGIQGGYTF. For the CDR3, the DNA is TGTGCCAGCAGCCCACGATCAGGGATTCAGGGTGGCTACACCTTC. The genes are TRBV9 and TRBJ1-2, with D possibly matching TRBD1 (5 bases). V was cut by 4 bases and J by 7 bases, with 20 bases left in between. The CDR3 runs to 15 residues. CDR1 is SGDLS and CDR2 is YYNGEE in the germline V gene.

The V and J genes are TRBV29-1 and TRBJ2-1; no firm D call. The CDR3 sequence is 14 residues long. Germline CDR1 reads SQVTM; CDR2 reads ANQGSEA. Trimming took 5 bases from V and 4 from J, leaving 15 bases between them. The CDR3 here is CSVSWRHPYNEQFF. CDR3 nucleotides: TGCAGCGTTTCTTGGCGGCACCCTTACAATGAGCAGTTCTTC.

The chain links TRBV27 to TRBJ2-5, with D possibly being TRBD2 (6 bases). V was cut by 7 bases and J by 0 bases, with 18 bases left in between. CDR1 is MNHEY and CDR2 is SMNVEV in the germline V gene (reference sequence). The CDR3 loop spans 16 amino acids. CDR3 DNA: TGTGCCAGCACTGAGAAAGTTAGCGGTCACCAAGAGACCCAGTACTTC. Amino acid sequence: CASTEKVSGHQETQYF.

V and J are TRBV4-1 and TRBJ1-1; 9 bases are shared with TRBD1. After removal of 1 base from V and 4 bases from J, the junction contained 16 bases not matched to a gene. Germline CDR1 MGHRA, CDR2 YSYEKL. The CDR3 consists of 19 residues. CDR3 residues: CASSQVRFGDREGCTEAFF. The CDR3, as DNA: TGCGCCAGCAGCCAAGTTCGGTTTGGGGACAGGGAGGGTTGCACTGAAGCTTTCTTT.

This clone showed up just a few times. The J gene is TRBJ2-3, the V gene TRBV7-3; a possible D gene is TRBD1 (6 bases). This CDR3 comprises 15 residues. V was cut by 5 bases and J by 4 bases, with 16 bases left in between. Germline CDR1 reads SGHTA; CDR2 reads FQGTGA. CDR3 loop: CASSEKLDRADTQYF. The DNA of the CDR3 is TGTGCCAGCAGCGAAAAGCTGGACAGAGCAGATACGCAGTATTTT.

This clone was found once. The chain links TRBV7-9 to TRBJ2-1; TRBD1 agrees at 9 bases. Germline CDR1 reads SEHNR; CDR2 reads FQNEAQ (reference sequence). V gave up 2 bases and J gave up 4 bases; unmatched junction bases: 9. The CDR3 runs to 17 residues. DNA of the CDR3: TGTGCCAGCAGCTTAAACCCGGGACAGGGAGATTACAATGAGCAGTTCTTC. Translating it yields CASSLNPGQGDYNEQFF.

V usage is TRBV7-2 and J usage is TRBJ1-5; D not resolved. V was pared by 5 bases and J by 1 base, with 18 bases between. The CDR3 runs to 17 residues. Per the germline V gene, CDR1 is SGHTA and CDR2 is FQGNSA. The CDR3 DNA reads TGTGCCAGCAGCCCCACCCACGGCGGTAGAAGCAATCAGCCCCAGCATTTT. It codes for CASSPTHGGRSNQPQHF.

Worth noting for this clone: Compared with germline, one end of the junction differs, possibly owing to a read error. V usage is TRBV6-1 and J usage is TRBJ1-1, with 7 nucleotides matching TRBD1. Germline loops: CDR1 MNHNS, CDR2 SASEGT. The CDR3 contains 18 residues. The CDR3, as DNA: TGTGTCAGCAGTGAAGCCCTCCGCAGACAGGGAAGGGGAACTGAAGCTTTCTTT. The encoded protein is CVSSEALRRQGRGTEAFF.

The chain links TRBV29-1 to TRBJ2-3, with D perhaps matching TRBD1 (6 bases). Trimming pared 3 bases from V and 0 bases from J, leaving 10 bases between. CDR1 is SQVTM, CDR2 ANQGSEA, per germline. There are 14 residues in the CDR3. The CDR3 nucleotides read TGCAGCGTTGAGGATGGACAGAGCACAGATACGCAGTATTTT. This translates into CSVEDGQSTDTQYF.